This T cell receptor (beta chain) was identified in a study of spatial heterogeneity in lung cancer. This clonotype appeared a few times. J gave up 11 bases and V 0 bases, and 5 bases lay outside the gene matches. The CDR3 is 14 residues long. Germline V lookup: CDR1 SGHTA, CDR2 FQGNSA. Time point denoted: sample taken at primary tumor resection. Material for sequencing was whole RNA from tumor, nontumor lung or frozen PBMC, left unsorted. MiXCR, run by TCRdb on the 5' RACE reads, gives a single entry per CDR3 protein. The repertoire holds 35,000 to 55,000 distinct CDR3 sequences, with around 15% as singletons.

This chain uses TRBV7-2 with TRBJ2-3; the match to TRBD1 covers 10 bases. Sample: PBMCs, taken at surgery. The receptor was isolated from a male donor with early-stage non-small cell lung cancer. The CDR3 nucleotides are TGTGCCAGCAGCTTAGCTGCGGGGGACAGGGGGCAGTATTTT. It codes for CASSLAAGDRGQYF.